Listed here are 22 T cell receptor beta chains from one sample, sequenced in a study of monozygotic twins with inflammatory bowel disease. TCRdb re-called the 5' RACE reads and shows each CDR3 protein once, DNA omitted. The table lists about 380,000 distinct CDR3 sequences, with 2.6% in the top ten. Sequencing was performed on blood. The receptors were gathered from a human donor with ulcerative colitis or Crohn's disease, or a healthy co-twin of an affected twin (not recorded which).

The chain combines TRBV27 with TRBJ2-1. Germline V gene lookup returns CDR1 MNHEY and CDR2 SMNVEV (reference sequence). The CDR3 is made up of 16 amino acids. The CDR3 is CASSVAWSGAHNEQFF.

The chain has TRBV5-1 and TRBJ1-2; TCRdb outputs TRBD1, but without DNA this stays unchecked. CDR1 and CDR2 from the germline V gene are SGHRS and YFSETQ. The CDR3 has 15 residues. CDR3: CASSTTGPANYGYTF.

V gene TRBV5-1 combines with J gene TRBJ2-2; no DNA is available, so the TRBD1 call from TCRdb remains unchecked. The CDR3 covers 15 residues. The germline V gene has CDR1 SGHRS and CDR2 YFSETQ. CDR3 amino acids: CASSLDSGGTGELFF.

The CDR3 is CASSYGQGNQPQHF. The chain has TRBV6-5 and TRBJ1-5; checking the TCRdb D call of TRBD1 is not possible without DNA. Germline-derived CDR1 and CDR2 are MNHEY and SVGAGI. CDR3 length equals 14 residues.

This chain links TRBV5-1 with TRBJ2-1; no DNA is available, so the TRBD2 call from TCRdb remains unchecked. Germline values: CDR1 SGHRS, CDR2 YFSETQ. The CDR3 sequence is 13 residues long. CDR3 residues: CASSLVDRALQFF.

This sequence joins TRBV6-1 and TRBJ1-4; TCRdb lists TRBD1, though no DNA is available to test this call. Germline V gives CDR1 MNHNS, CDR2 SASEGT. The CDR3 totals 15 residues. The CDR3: CATPRGVATNEKLFF.

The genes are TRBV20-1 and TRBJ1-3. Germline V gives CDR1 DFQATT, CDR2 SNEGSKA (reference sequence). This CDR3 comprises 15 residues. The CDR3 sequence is CSARDLASSGNTIYF.

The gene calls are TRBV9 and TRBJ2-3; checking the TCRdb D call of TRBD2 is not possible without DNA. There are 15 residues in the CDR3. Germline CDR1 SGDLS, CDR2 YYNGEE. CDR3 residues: CASSVGTSTTDTQYF. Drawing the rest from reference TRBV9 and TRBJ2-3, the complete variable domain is DSGVTQTPKHLITATGQRVTLRCSPRSGDLSVYWYQQSLDQGLQFLIQYYNGEERAKGNILERFSAQQFPDLHSELNLSSLELGDSALYFCASSVGTSTTDTQYFGPGTRLTVL.

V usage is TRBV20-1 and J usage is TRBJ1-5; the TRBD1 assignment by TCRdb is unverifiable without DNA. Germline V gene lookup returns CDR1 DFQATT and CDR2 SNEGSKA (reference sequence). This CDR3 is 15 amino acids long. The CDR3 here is CSASSAGKANQPQHF.

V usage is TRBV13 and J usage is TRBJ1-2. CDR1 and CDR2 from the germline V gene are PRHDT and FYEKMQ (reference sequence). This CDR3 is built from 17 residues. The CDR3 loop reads CASSLRVAEGTGYGYTF.

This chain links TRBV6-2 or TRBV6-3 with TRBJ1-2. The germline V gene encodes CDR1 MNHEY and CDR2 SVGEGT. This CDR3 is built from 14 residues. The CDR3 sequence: CASSDSTQGRGYTF.

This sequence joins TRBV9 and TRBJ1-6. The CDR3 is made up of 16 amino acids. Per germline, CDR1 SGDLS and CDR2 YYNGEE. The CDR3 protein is CASSVGTSSYNSPLHF.

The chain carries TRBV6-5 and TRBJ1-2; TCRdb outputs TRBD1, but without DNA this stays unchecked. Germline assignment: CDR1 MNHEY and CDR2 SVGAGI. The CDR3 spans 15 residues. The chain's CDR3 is CASSYPGQGAYGYTF.

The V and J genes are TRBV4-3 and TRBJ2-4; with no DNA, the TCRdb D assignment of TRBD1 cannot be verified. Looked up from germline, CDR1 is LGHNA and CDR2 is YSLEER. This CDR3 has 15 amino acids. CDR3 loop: CASSRQQGVGNIQYF.

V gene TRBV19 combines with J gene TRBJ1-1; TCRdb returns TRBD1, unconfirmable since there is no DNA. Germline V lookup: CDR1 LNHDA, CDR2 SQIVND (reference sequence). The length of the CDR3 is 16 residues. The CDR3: CASSMGRQGRNTEAFF.

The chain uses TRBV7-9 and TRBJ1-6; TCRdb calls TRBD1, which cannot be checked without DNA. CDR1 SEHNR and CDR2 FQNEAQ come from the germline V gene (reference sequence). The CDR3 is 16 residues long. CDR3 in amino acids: CASSLFGTGLNSPLHF.

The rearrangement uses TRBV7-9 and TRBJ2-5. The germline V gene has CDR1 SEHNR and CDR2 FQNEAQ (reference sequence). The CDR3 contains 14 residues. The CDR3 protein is CASSSLGGLETQYF.

The CDR3 sequence: CASSVLGQGSQETQYF. The chain carries TRBV5-1 and TRBJ2-5; TCRdb lists TRBD1, though no DNA is available to test this call. Per germline, CDR1 SGHRS and CDR2 YFSETQ. There are 16 residues in the CDR3.

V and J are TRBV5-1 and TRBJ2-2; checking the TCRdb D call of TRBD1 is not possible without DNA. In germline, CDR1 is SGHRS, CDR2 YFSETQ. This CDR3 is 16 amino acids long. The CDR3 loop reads CASSLALTGNTGELFF. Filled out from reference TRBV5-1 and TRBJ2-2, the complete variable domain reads KAGVTQTPRYLIKTRGQQVTLSCSPISGHRSVSWYQQTPGQGLQFLFEYFSETQRNKGNFPGRFSGRQFSNSRSEMNVSTLELGDSALYLCASSLALTGNTGELFFGEGSRLTVL.

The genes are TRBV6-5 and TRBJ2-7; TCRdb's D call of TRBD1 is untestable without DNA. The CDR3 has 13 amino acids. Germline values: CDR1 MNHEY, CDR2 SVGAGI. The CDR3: CASSYRDSFEQYF.

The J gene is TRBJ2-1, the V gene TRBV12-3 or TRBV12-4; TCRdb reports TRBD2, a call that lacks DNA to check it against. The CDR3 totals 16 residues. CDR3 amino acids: CASSSPGTSGYNEQFF.

The CDR3 loop reads CASSLDRTAYEQYF. The chain has TRBV7-2 and TRBJ2-7. In germline, CDR1 is SGHTA, CDR2 FQGNSA. This CDR3 has 14 residues.